These 31 T cell receptor beta chains share one sample of origin, sequenced in a study of blood T cell repertoires in COVID-19. TCRdb's table, derived via immunoSEQ multiplex PCR, lists solely in-frame clones and lacks some. Of 170,000 or so clones in the sample, more than 85% were seen once. Sample: peripheral blood. These receptors all come from a man in his sixties with COVID-19, enrolled during active disease.

V is TRBV10-3 and J is TRBJ2-5, with TRBD2 matching over 8 bases. V trimming: 8 bases; J trimming: 5 bases; junction bases outside the gene matches: 10. The CDR3 runs to 14 residues. The germline V gene encodes CDR1 ENHRY and CDR2 SYGVKD. This CDR3 reads CAISSGGPGETQYF. The CDR3 DNA follows: TGTGCCATCTCCAGCGGGGGTCCCGGGGAGACCCAGTACTTC.

The chain uses TRBV27 and TRBJ2-1; D possibly corresponds to TRBD1 (6 bases). The CDR3 is 17 residues long. The V end was cut by 6 bases, the J end by 6 bases, with 24 bases between. Germline V gives CDR1 MNHEY, CDR2 SMNVEV (reference sequence). The CDR3 nucleotides are TGTGCCAGCAGACCAGACAGGAAGTTACCCCAGGGCAATGAGCAGTTCTTC. Translation: CASRPDRKLPQGNEQFF.

V is TRBV27 and J is TRBJ1-6, with D uncertain. There are 13 residues in the CDR3. Germline lookup yields CDR1 MNHEY and CDR2 SMNVEV (reference sequence). V was cut by 4 bases and J by 11 bases, with 12 bases left in between. Here the CDR3 DNA reads TGTGCCAGCAGTTCAACCCCGGGGACACCCCTCCACTTT. This translates into CASSSTPGTPLHF.

The chain carries TRBV28 and TRBJ1-5; D unclear. This CDR3 contains 14 residues. CDR1 and CDR2 (germline): MDHEN, SYDVKM. V lost 6 bases and J lost 0, with 9 bases in between. This CDR3 is CASSTPFSNQPQHF. Here the CDR3 DNA reads TGTGCCAGCAGCACACCGTTTAGCAATCAGCCCCAGCATTTT.

V gene TRBV4-3 combines with J gene TRBJ2-1; TRBD2 is a possible D gene (6 bases). The V end lost 3 bases, the J end lost 0 bases, and 9 bases lay between the germline ends. Germline CDR1 reads LGHNA; CDR2 reads YSLEER. This CDR3 has 15 amino acids. CDR3 DNA: TGCGCCAGCAGCCAGGGACTGTACTCCTACAATGAGCAGTTCTTC. Translating it yields CASSQGLYSYNEQFF.

The chain carries TRBV3-1 (or the pseudogene TRBV3-2) and TRBJ2-7, with no clear D. CDR3 length: 14 residues. The V gene lost 0 bases and the J gene lost 1 base, with 7 bases spanning the gap. Germline V lookup: CDR1 LGHDT, CDR2 YNNKEL (reference sequence). The CDR3 loop is CASSQDSPSYEQYF. CDR3 in DNA: TGTGCCAGCAGCCAAGATTCCCCTTCCTACGAGCAGTACTTC.

This clone is a singleton in its sample. The chain carries TRBV6-2 or TRBV6-3 and TRBJ1-1; TRBD1 matches 8 bases. Germline CDR1 is MNHEY and CDR2 is SVGEGT. V lost 4 bases, J lost 5 bases, and 12 bases stayed unmatched. The CDR3 is 16 residues long. This chain's CDR3 is CASSSVPGQVGTEAFF. CDR3 in DNA: TGTGCCAGCAGTTCCGTCCCGGGACAGGTTGGGACTGAAGCTTTCTTT.

The rearrangement uses TRBV4-3 and TRBJ1-1; D is perhaps TRBD1 (5 bases). This CDR3 has 17 residues. Trimming removed 0 bases at V and 3 bases at J, with 17 bases between. Germline lookup yields CDR1 LGHNA and CDR2 YSLEER. CDR3 in DNA: TGCGCCAGCAGCCAAGAACGAACAGGCGGACCGTACACTGAAGCTTTCTTT. It translates to CASSQERTGGPYTEAFF.

The chain joins TRBV24-1 to TRBJ1-1; the match to TRBD1 covers 8 bases. The V segment lost 11 bases and the J segment 1 base; nucleotides outside the gene matches: 5. The CDR3 loop spans 13 amino acids. Germline V gene sequence: CDR1 KGHDR, CDR2 SFDVKD. CDR3 sequence: CASQGATNTEAFF. The CDR3 region has the DNA TGTGCCAGTCAGGGGGCGACGAACACTGAAGCTTTCTTT.

V gene TRBV18 combines with J gene TRBJ1-5, with TRBD1 as a possible D gene (5 bases). The ends were cut back, 0 bases at V and 3 bases at J, with 15 bases in the middle. The CDR3 extends over 17 amino acids. The germline V gene has CDR1 KGHSH and CDR2 LQKENI. The CDR3 spells CASSPPSFQGFNQPQHF. The CDR3 nucleotides read TGTGCCAGCTCACCACCATCTTTCCAGGGCTTCAATCAGCCCCAGCATTTT.

CDR3 coding DNA: TGTGCCAGCAGCACGGGACTAGCGGTCCAAGAGACCCAGTACTTC. Encoded protein: CASSTGLAVQETQYF. The V call is TRBV7-3, the J call TRBJ2-5; 11 nucleotides align to TRBD2. Germline V gives CDR1 SGHTA, CDR2 FQGTGA. The CDR3 runs 15 residues. Unmatched junction bases numbered 3, after V lost 5 bases and J lost 1 base.

J is TRBJ1-2 and V is TRBV24-1, with 8 bases that match TRBD1. V gave up 9 bases and J gave up 3 bases; unmatched junction bases: 8. The CDR3 runs 14 residues. The germline CDR1 and CDR2 sequences are KGHDR and SFDVKD. CDR3 amino acids: CATGQGLGDYGYTF. CDR3 in DNA: TGTGCCACCGGACAGGGCCTAGGGGACTATGGCTACACCTTC.

The chain uses TRBV4-3 and TRBJ2-3, with TRBD2 matching 9 bases. This CDR3 contains 18 residues. V shed 2 bases, J shed 5 bases, and the junction held 14 bases outside the gene matches. In germline, CDR1 is LGHNA, CDR2 YSLEER. CDR3 loop: CASSQQAPGGRVKDTQYF. The CDR3 bases are TGCGCCAGCAGCCAACAGGCCCCTGGCGGGAGGGTTAAAGATACGCAGTATTTT.

This rearrangement joins TRBV5-1 to TRBJ2-7; 9 positions agree with TRBD2. The germline V gene encodes CDR1 SGHRS and CDR2 YFSETQ. V lost 4 bases, J lost 3 bases, and 8 bases stayed unmatched. The CDR3 totals 15 residues. The CDR3 nucleotides read TGCGCCAGCAGCGTGAAGCGGGAGGCATTCTACGAGCAGTACTTC. Translated: CASSVKREAFYEQYF.

The count of this clone is one. V and J are TRBV6-2 or TRBV6-3 and TRBJ2-7, with D unclear. V was pared by 0 bases and J by 4 bases, with 16 bases between. Germline V gene sequence: CDR1 MNHEY, CDR2 SVGEGT. The CDR3 runs to 16 residues. CDR3 amino acids: CASSYSRKAQQYEQYF. DNA of the CDR3: TGTGCCAGCAGTTACTCGAGGAAAGCCCAACAATACGAGCAGTACTTC.

The V gene is TRBV27, the J gene TRBJ2-7; 7 bases map to TRBD1. The CDR3 is 12 amino acids. CDR1 and CDR2 from the germline V gene are MNHEY and SMNVEV (reference sequence). Trimming at V came to 6 bases and at J to 4 bases, leaving 3 bases not matched to a gene. As DNA, the CDR3 is TGTGCCAGCAGGACAGGGTATTACGAGCAGTACTTC. Its protein product is CASRTGYYEQYF.

The chain is built from TRBV29-1 and TRBJ1-2, with a weak D call TRBD1 (6 bases). V was clipped by 4 bases and J by 8 bases, with 23 bases between them. The V gene's germline CDR1 is SQVTM and CDR2 ANQGSEA. CDR3 length equals 15 residues. This CDR3 is CSVGIGAGVQFGYTF. CDR3 bases: TGCAGCGTTGGTATAGGTGCAGGGGTCCAATTCGGCTACACCTTC.

The chain uses TRBV5-5 and TRBJ2-4; D may be TRBD1 (5 bases). The germline V gene encodes CDR1 SGHKS and CDR2 YYEKEE (reference sequence). With 4 bases removed from V and 0 bases from J, the gap between germline ends came to 14 bases. The CDR3 length is 16 residues. CDR3 sequence reads: CASSIGQNIAKNIQYF. In DNA, the CDR3 is TGTGCCAGCAGCATTGGACAAAACATAGCCAAAAACATTCAGTACTTC. Supplemented by reference TRBV5-5 and TRBJ2-4, the full variable domain reads DAGVTQSPTHLIKTRGQQVTLRCSPISGHKSVSWYQQVLGQGPQFIFQYYEKEERGRGNFPDRFSARQFPNYSSELNVNALLLGDSALYLCASSIGQNIAKNIQYFGAGTRLSVL.

V and J are TRBV7-8 and TRBJ1-4, with D unclear. Germline CDR1 is SGHVS and CDR2 is FQNEAQ. With 5 bases removed from V and 0 bases from J, the gap between germline ends came to 13 bases. The CDR3 length is 16 residues. CDR3 region: CASSLGRRTTNEKLFF. CDR3 coding DNA: TGTGCCAGCAGCCTCGGTAGGAGGACAACTAATGAAAAACTGTTTTTT. Full variable domain (outside the CDR3, taken from reference TRBV7-8 and TRBJ1-4): GAGVSQSPRYKVAKRGQDVALRCDPISGHVSLFWYQQALGQGPEFLTYFQNEAQLDKSGLPSDRFFAERPEGSVSTLKIQRTQQEDSAVYLCASSLGRRTTNEKLFFGSGTQLSVL.

The rearrangement joins TRBV28 to TRBJ1-5, with D possibly being TRBD1 (6 bases). V was trimmed by 5 bases and J by 0 bases, leaving 17 bases between them. The CDR3 extends over 17 amino acids. Germline-derived CDR1 and CDR2 are MDHEN and SYDVKM. CDR3 coding DNA: TGTGCCAGCAGTCTCGGACAGATCATTTATAGCAATCAGCCCCAGCATTTT. It is translated as CASSLGQIIYSNQPQHF.

The rearrangement joins TRBV28 to TRBJ2-1; D call uncertain. CDR3 length: 11 amino acids. V was pared by 3 bases and J by 9 bases, with 6 bases between. In germline, CDR1 is MDHEN, CDR2 SYDVKM. CDR3 DNA: TGTGCCAGCAGTTTTCGGGTTGAGCAGTTCTTC. As protein: CASSFRVEQFF.

The genes are TRBV4-1 and TRBJ2-5; D not certain. V was shortened by 3 bases and J by 5 bases, with 16 bases between the two germline ends. This CDR3 is 15 amino acids long. CDR1 is MGHRA, CDR2 YSYEKL, per germline. CDR3 DNA: TGCGCCAGCAGCCAGCTTAGTAGCATCTGGGAGACCCAGTACTTC. Residues: CASSQLSSIWETQYF.

The chain employs TRBV7-9 and TRBJ1-1; D perhaps matches TRBD1 (5 bases). Germline V gene sequence: CDR1 SEHNR, CDR2 FQNEAQ (reference sequence). V was clipped by 1 base and J by 11 bases, with 17 bases between them. The CDR3 length is 14 residues. CDR3: CASSLVPASGDAFF. Written as DNA, the CDR3 is TGTGCCAGCAGCTTAGTACCCGCCTCGGGGGACGCTTTCTTT.

This sequence joins TRBV4-2 and TRBJ1-1; TRBD1 matches 9 bases. Germline lookup yields CDR1 LGHNA and CDR2 YNFKEQ. J gave up 6 bases and V 0 bases, and 5 bases lay outside the gene matches. The CDR3 runs to 15 residues. The CDR3 loop is CASSQDTGGNAEAFF. CDR3 in DNA: TGTGCCAGCAGCCAAGACACAGGGGGCAACGCTGAAGCTTTCTTT.

This sequence joins TRBV5-6 and TRBJ1-5; D gene ambiguous. Germline V gene data show CDR1 as SGHDT and CDR2 as YYEEEE. This CDR3 has 15 residues. Trimming stripped 4 bases from V and 0 bases from J, with 11 bases between. CDR3 coding DNA: TGTGCCAGCAGCACTCGGCAGGTTAGCAATCAGCCCCAGCATTTT. As protein: CASSTRQVSNQPQHF.

CDR3 in amino acids: CASSLVAASSYNEQFF. The CDR3, as DNA: TGTGCCAGCAGCTTAGTGGCGGCGAGCTCCTACAATGAGCAGTTCTTC. The chain is built from TRBV11-2 and TRBJ2-1; D remains unclear. The length of the CDR3 is 16 residues. Germline V gives CDR1 SGHAT, CDR2 FQNNGV. V was trimmed by 1 base and J by 0 bases, leaving 10 bases between them. Complete variable domain (other parts from reference TRBV11-2 and TRBJ2-1): EAGVAQSPRYKIIEKRQSVAFWCNPISGHATLYWYQQILGQGPKLLIQFQNNGVVDDSQLPKDRFSAERLKGVDSTLKIQPAKLEDSAVYLCASSLVAASSYNEQFFGPGTRLTVL.

The genes are TRBV7-2 and TRBJ2-3, with TRBD1 matching over 11 bases. Trimming at V came to 5 bases and at J to 5 bases, leaving 6 bases not matched to a gene. Germline CDR1 SGHTA, CDR2 FQGNSA. The CDR3 runs 15 residues. The CDR3: CASSVQGTGGDTQYF. DNA for the CDR3: TGTGCCAGCAGCGTCCAAGGGACAGGGGGAGATACGCAGTATTTT.

The V and J genes are TRBV7-8 and TRBJ1-5; a possible D gene is TRBD1 (5 bases). The CDR3 totals 15 residues. The V end was cut by 2 bases, the J end by 1 base, with 9 bases between. CDR1 and CDR2 from the germline V gene are SGHVS and FQNEAQ. The CDR3 region has the DNA TGTGCCAGCAGCTTAAGTGCAGGGAGCAATCAGCCCCAGCATTTT. It translates to CASSLSAGSNQPQHF.

The chain joins TRBV7-2 to TRBJ2-5; 8 nucleotides match TRBD1. CDR1 and CDR2 from the germline V gene are SGHTA and FQGNSA. The CDR3 has 18 amino acids. The junction had 18 bases not matched to a gene; V was cut back by 7 bases and J by 2 bases. The CDR3 bases are TGTGCCAGCACCTCGCCCGGACAGGGTAGGAGGGCACAAGAGACCCAGTACTTC. Its translation: CASTSPGQGRRAQETQYF.

This chain links TRBV9 with TRBJ1-6; 7 bases align to TRBD1. V lost 2 bases to trimming and J lost 6 bases; unmatched junction nucleotides: 8. The V gene's germline CDR1 is SGDLS and CDR2 YYNGEE. This CDR3 spans 16 amino acids. The CDR3 reads CASSVLGGGSNSPLHF. Written as DNA, the CDR3 is TGTGCCAGCAGCGTCCTCGGAGGGGGCAGTAATTCACCCCTCCACTTT.

This chain joins TRBV27 and TRBJ1-6; no clear D. This CDR3 spans 14 amino acids. Germline V CDR1 and CDR2: MNHEY, SMNVEV (reference sequence). The germline V and J ends were trimmed by 0 bases and 9 bases, with 9 bases remaining between them. For the CDR3, the DNA is TGTGCCAGCAGTTTATCCCTACACAGTTCACCCCTCCACTTT. Its translation: CASSLSLHSSPLHF.